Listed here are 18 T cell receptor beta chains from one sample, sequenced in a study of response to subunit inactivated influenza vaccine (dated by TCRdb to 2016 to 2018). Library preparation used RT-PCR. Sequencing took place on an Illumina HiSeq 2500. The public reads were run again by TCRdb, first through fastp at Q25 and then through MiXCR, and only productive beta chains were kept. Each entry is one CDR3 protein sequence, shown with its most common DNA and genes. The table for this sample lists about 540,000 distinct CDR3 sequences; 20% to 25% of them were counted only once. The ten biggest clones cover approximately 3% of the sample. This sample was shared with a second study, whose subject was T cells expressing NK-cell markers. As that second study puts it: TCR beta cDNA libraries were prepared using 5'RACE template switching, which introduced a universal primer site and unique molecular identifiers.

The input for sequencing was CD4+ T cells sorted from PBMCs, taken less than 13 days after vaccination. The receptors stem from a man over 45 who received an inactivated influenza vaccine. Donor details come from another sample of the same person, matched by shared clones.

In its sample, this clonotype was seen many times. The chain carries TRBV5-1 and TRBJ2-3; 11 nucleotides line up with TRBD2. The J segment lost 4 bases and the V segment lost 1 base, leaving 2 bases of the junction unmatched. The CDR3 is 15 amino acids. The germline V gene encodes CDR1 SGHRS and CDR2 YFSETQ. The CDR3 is CASSLTSGGADTQYF. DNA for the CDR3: TGCGCCAGCAGCTTGACTAGCGGGGGTGCAGATACGCAGTATTTT.

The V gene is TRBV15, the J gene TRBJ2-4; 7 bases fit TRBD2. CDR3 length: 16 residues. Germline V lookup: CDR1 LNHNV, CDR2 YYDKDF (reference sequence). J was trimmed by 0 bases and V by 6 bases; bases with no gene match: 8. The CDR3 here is CATRGSGVLAKNIQYF. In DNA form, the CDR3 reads TGTGCCACCAGAGGGAGCGGGGTCCTAGCCAAAAACATTCAGTACTTC.

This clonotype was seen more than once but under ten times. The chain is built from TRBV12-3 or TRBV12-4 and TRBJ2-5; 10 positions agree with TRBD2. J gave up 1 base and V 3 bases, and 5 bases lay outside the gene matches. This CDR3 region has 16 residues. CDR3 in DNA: TGTGCCAGCAGTTTGCGCAGCGGGAGGGCCCAAGAGACCCAGTACTTC. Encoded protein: CASSLRSGRAQETQYF.

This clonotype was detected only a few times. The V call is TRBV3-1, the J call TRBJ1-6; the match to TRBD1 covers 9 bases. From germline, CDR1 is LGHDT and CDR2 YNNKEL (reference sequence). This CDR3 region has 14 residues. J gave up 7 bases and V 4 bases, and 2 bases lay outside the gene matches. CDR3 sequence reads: CASSRDRANSPLHF. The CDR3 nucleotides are TGTGCCAGCAGCCGGGACAGGGCCAATTCACCCCTCCACTTT.

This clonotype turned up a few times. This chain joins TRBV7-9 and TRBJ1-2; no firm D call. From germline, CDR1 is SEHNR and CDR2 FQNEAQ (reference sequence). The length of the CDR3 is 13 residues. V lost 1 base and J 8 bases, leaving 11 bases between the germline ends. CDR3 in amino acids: CASSLVTEGGYTF. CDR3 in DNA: TGTGCCAGCAGCTTAGTTACAGAGGGAGGCTACACCTTC.

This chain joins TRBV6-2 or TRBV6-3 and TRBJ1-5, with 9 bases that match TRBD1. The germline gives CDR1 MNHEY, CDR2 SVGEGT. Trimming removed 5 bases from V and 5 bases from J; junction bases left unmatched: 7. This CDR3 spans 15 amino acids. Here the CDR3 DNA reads TGTGCCAGCAGTCTATGGGACAGGGCGGATCAGCCCCAGCATTTT. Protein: CASSLWDRADQPQHF.

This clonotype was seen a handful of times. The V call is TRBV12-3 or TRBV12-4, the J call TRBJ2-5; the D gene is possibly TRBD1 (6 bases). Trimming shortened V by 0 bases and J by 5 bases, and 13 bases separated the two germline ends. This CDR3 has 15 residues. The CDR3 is CASSLAQGWGETQYF. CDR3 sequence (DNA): TGTGCCAGCAGTTTAGCACAGGGTTGGGGCGAGACCCAGTACTTC.

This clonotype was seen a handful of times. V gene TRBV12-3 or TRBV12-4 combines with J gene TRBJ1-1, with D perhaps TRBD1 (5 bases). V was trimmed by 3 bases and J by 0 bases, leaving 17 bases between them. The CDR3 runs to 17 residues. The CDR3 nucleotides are TGTGCCAGCAGTTTCGGCCCAGGGAAGGTCATGAACACTGAAGCTTTCTTT. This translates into CASSFGPGKVMNTEAFF.

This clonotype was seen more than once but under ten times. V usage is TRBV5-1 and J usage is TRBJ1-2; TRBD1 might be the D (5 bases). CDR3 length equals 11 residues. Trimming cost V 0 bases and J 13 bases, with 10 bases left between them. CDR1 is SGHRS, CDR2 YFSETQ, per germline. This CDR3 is CASSLDGASTF. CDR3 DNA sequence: TGCGCCAGCAGCTTGGACGGGGCATCCACCTTC.

The DNA for the CDR3 is TGCAGCGTTGTTGGACAGAACTATGGCTACACCTTC. This codes for CSVVGQNYGYTF. The chain employs TRBV29-1 and TRBJ1-2; a possible D gene is TRBD1 (6 bases). V gave up 4 bases and J gave up 2 bases, with 8 bases separating them. Germline V CDR1 and CDR2: SQVTM, ANQGSEA. The length of the CDR3 is 12 residues.

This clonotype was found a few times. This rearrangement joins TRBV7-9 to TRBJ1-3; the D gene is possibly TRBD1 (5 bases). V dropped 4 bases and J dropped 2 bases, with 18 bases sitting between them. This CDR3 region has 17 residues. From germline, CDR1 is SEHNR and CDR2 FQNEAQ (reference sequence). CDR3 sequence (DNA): TGTGCCAGCAGCTCGTATTGGGACTCACCAGCTGGAAACACCATATATTTT. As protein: CASSSYWDSPAGNTIYF.

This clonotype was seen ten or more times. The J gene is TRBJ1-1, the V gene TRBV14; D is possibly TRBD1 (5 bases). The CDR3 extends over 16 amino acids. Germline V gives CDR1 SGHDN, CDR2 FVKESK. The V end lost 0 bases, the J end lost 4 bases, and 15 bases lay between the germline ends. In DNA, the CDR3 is TGTGCCAGCAGCCAAGATCTTGAGATCGGGGCCACTGAAGCTTTCTTT. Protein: CASSQDLEIGATEAFF.

The CDR3 protein is CSAPLAATSTDTQYF. In nucleotides, the CDR3 is TGCAGTGCGCCCCTAGCCGCCACTAGCACAGATACGCAGTATTTT. The chain carries TRBV20-1 and TRBJ2-3; perhaps TRBD2 as D (5 bases). Germline assignment: CDR1 DFQATT and CDR2 SNEGSKA (reference sequence). The CDR3 loop spans 15 amino acids. The V end was cut by 6 bases, the J end by 0 bases, with 16 bases between.

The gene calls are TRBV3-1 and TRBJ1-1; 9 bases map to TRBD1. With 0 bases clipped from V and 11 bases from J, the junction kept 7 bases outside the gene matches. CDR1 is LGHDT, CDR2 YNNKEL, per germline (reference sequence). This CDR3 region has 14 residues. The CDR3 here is CASSQDNRGLKAFF. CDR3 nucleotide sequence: TGTGCCAGCAGCCAAGACAACAGGGGGCTCAAGGCTTTCTTT.

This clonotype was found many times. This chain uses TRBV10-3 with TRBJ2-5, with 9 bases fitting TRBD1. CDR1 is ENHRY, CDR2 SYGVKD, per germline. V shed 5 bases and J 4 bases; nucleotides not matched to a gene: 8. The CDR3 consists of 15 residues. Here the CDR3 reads CAISTGQGVVETQYF. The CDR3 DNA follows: TGTGCCATCAGTACGGGACAGGGCGTCGTAGAGACCCAGTACTTC.

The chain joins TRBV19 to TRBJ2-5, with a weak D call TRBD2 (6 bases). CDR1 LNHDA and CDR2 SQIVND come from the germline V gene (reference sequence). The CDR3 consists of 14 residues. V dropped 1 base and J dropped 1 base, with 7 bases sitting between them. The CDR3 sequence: CASSIGAGQETQYF. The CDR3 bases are TGTGCCAGTAGTATAGGAGCGGGCCAAGAGACCCAGTACTTC.

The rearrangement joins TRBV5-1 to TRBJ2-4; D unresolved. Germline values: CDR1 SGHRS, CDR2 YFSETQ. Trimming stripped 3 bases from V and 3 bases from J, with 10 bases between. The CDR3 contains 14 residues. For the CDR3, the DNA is TGCGCCAGCAGCTACTCTATAGACAAAAACATTCAGTACTTC. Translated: CASSYSIDKNIQYF.

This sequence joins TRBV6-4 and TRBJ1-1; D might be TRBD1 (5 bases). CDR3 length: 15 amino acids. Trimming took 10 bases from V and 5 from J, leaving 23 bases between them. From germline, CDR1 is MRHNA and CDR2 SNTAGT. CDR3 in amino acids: CANVGWDARGTEAFF. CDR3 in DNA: TGTGCCAACGTAGGATGGGACGCCCGAGGGACTGAAGCTTTCTTT.